This T cell receptor beta chain appears in the sequencing data of a study of CD8 T cells in Susac syndrome. The CDR3 is made up of 15 amino acids. V gave up 5 bases and J gave up 5 bases; unmatched junction bases: 10. RNA totalling about 0.45 to 1 ug underwent reverse transcription with random hexamers. TCRdb used MiXCR to reprocess the immunoSEQ multiplex PCR reads, holding one entry per CDR3 protein. Of about 150,000 distinct CDR3 sequences detected, approximately 94% appear once; the ten largest clones hold around 0.21%. High-throughput TCR beta sequencing covered peripheral CD8+ and CD4+ T cells.

The origin of this receptor is a human donor with multiple sclerosis. V is TRBV12-3 or TRBV12-4 and J is TRBJ2-7; 9 nucleotides align to TRBD1. Material: CD8+ T cells from PBMCs. The chain's CDR3 is CASSPKAGTGHEQYF. The CDR3 DNA reads as TGTGCCAGCAGTCCTAAGGCCGGGACAGGGCACGAGCAGTACTTC.